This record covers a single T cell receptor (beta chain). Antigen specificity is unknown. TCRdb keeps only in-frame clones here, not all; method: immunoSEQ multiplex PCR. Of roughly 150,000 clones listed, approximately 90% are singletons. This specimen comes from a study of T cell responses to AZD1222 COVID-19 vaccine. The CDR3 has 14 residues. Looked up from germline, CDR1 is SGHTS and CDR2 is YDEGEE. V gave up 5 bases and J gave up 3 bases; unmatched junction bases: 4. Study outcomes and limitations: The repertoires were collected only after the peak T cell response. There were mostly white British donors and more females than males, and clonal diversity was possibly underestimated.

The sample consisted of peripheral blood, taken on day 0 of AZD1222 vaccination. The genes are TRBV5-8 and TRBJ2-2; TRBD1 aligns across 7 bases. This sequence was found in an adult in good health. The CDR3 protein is CASRTGQYTGELFF. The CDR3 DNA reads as TGTGCCAGCAGGACGGGACAGTACACCGGGGAGCTGTTTTTT.